This entry lists 8 T cell receptor beta chains sequenced from one sample in a study of blood T cell repertoires in COVID-19. TCRdb's table, derived via immunoSEQ multiplex PCR, lists solely in-frame clones and lacks some. Here the sample spans some 190,000 clones, roughly 76% being singletons. Input material: peripheral blood. The receptors stem from a woman aged 50 to 60 with active or convalescent COVID-19.

The chain carries TRBV29-1 and TRBJ2-2; D may be TRBD1 (5 bases). Trimming stripped 5 bases from V and 1 base from J, with 8 bases between. The CDR3 totals 13 residues. Germline CDR1 reads SQVTM; CDR2 reads ANQGSEA. DNA for the CDR3: TGCAGCGTTCTTCAGGGGAACACCGGGGAGCTGTTTTTT. Residues: CSVLQGNTGELFF.

The sample holds a few counts of this clone. The rearrangement uses TRBV6-5 and TRBJ1-1, with D uncertain. Germline V gives CDR1 MNHEY, CDR2 SVGAGI. The germline V and J ends were trimmed by 6 bases and 1 base, with 12 bases remaining between them. This CDR3 has 14 residues. The CDR3 here is CASRAPSGNTEAFF. The DNA of the CDR3 is TGTGCCAGCAGGGCTCCCTCGGGGAACACTGAAGCTTTCTTT.

V usage is TRBV18 and J usage is TRBJ1-6; TRBD1 is a possible D gene (6 bases). Per the germline V gene, CDR1 is KGHSH and CDR2 is LQKENI. V dropped 2 bases and J dropped 9 bases, with 17 bases sitting between them. The length of the CDR3 is 16 residues. The CDR3 nucleotides are TGTGCCAGCTCACCAGTCAGGGACATTGCCGGTTCACCCCTCCACTTT. The encoded protein is CASSPVRDIAGSPLHF.

The rearrangement joins TRBV30 to TRBJ1-4; D might be TRBD1 (5 bases). The length of the CDR3 is 16 residues. CDR1 is GTSNPN, CDR2 SVGIG, per germline (reference sequence). Trimming removed 0 bases at V and 7 bases at J, with 18 bases between. The CDR3 reads CAWSVRGTSRTEKLFF. For the CDR3, the DNA is TGTGCCTGGAGTGTAAGGGGAACAAGCCGTACTGAAAAACTGTTTTTT.

The chain employs TRBV7-6 and TRBJ2-7, with 10 bases that match TRBD2. The CDR3 has 19 amino acids. CDR1 and CDR2 from the germline V gene are SGHVS and FNYEAQ. The V and J ends lost 2 bases and 4 bases, in that order; junction bases with no gene match: 17. CDR3 amino acids: CASSLRAGLAGALAYEQYF. The DNA of the CDR3 is TGTGCCAGCAGCTTAAGGGCGGGGCTAGCGGGAGCACTGGCGTACGAGCAGTACTTC.

This clone came up many times. This chain links TRBV7-8 with TRBJ1-3; weak D call: TRBD1 (5 bases). The CDR3 covers 15 residues. V lost 6 bases, J lost 4 bases, and 16 bases lay in between. Germline assignment: CDR1 SGHVS and CDR2 FQNEAQ. The CDR3 region is CASSHRRATGNTIYF. In nucleotides, the CDR3 is TGTGCCAGCAGTCATCGCAGGGCTACAGGAAACACCATATATTTT.

The V and J genes are TRBV4-2 and TRBJ1-1; weak D call: TRBD1 (5 bases). The CDR3 totals 14 residues. The germline V and J ends were trimmed by 0 bases and 5 bases, with 10 bases remaining between them. CDR1 is LGHNA and CDR2 is YNFKEQ in the germline V gene. The CDR3 loop is CASSQEAQGTEAFF. CDR3 nucleotides: TGTGCCAGCAGCCAAGAGGCCCAGGGAACTGAAGCTTTCTTT.

The chain carries TRBV7-2 and TRBJ2-7; TRBD2 matches at 7 bases. CDR1 and CDR2 from the germline V gene are SGHTA and FQGNSA. The CDR3 is 15 amino acids. V trimming: 1 base; J trimming: 6 bases; junction bases outside the gene matches: 9. The CDR3 loop reads CASSLDGRGSGEQYF. In DNA, the CDR3 is TGTGCCAGCAGCTTAGATGGGCGCGGGAGCGGCGAGCAGTACTTC.